This T cell receptor beta chain was captured in a study of blood T cell repertoires in COVID-19. Study background: Some COVID-19 samples were acute and others convalescent; all came from the United States, Italy and Spain. Sources were T cells, B-cell-depleted T cells, or PBMCs; the material itself was cDNA or gDNA.

This clone has a handful of counts. Looked up from germline, CDR1 is MRHNA and CDR2 is SNTAGT. This CDR3 spans 14 amino acids. V dropped 8 bases and J dropped 8 bases, with 21 bases sitting between them. Original processing notes: Amplification of reference gene primers provided the estimated nucleated cell counts. Some clones are missing from TCRdb's copy, which holds only in-frame ones; the method was immunoSEQ multiplex PCR. From that table come the V and J calls and clone size; the DNA was used to work out D and trimming. Altogether approximately 150,000 clones are present, around 84% being singletons, with the ten largest covering about 7.2%.

Sequencing input: peripheral blood. This TCR derives from a woman aged 50 to 60 in a cohort sampled during active or convalescent COVID-19. This chain joins TRBV6-4 and TRBJ1-2, with D possibly TRBD1 on 6 matching bases. The CDR3: CASRQSPGQGGYTF. The CDR3 nucleotides read TGTGCCAGCCGCCAATCCCCGGGACAAGGCGGCTACACCTTC.